These 19 T cell receptor beta chains were all obtained from the same sample, sequenced in a study of cytomegalovirus exposure and HLA in healthy donors. The PCR employed 60 Vbeta primers together with 13 Jbeta primers. TCRdb's copy holds only in-frame clones and misses some; the assay was immunoSEQ multiplex PCR. The repertoire holds about 190,000 clones, with around 81% as singletons. Sequencing was done on a sample of PBMCs. The receptors shown here come from a man in his late teens or twenties in good health and CMV-seronegative.

The CDR3 coding sequence is TGCAGTGCTGCGGGGGGGGGTGGCTACACCTTC. Translating it yields CSAAGGGGYTF. The V call is TRBV20-1, the J call TRBJ1-2; tentatively, D is TRBD1 (5 bases). This CDR3 spans 11 amino acids. CDR1 DFQATT and CDR2 SNEGSKA come from the germline V gene (reference sequence). The V end lost 5 bases, the J end lost 7 bases, and 11 bases lay between the germline ends.

About this clone: Germline and junction disagree at one end, which may indicate a read error. This sequence joins TRBV5-1 and TRBJ2-5; no clear D gene. CDR1 and CDR2 from the germline V gene are SGHRS and YFSETQ. The CDR3 extends over 18 amino acids. CDR3 amino acids: CASRTAPPYARYQETQHF. The CDR3 bases are TGCGCCAGCAGAACCGCACCCCCGTATGCCAGGTACCAAGAGACCCAGCACTTC.

The CDR3, as DNA: TGTGCCAGCAGTTTATACGGTGAGAGGTTCACAGATACGCAGTATTTT. As protein: CASSLYGERFTDTQYF. The chain links TRBV27 to TRBJ2-3; D not resolved. Germline V CDR1 and CDR2: MNHEY, SMNVEV (reference sequence). V lost 1 base and J lost 2, with 13 bases in between. This CDR3 has 16 amino acids.

The rearrangement uses TRBV2 and TRBJ1-4, with D perhaps matching TRBD1 (5 bases). This CDR3 contains 13 residues. The V end lost 7 bases, the J end lost 6 bases, and 12 bases lay between the germline ends. Per the germline V gene, CDR1 is SNHLY and CDR2 is FYNNEI. This chain's CDR3 is CASTRGGDEKLFF. The CDR3 DNA follows: TGTGCCAGCACGCGGGGCGGGGATGAAAAACTGTTTTTT.

The chain combines TRBV5-8 with TRBJ1-2; D possibly corresponds to TRBD1 (5 bases). V lost 4 bases and J lost 4, with 17 bases in between. CDR3 length: 15 amino acids. Germline V gives CDR1 SGHTS, CDR2 YDEGEE. The CDR3 sequence: CASSRQRPSTYGYTF. The CDR3 DNA follows: TGTGCCAGCAGCCGACAGCGACCTTCCACCTATGGCTACACCTTC.

The CDR3 DNA reads as TGCAGCGTTGAAGATGCCAGGTCGAGTGAGCAGTACTTC. It codes for CSVEDARSSEQYF. The chain recombines TRBV29-1 with TRBJ2-7; D is unresolved. Germline values: CDR1 SQVTM, CDR2 ANQGSEA. V lost 0 bases, J lost 7 bases, and 13 bases lay in between. The CDR3 spans 13 residues.

This chain uses TRBV21-1 with TRBJ2-7; the DNA was not used to check the table's D call, TRBD2. TRBV21-1 is a pseudogene. This CDR3 region has 14 residues. CDR3 protein: CASSTGVGVYEQYF. The CDR3 DNA is TGTGCCAGCAGCACCGGGGTTGGGGTATACGAGCAGTACTTC.

The chain carries TRBV5-4 and TRBJ1-1; tentatively, D is TRBD1 (5 bases). Trimming left V 4 bases short and J 0 bases short, with 13 bases between. Germline loops: CDR1 SGHNT, CDR2 YYREEE (reference sequence). The CDR3 has 15 amino acids. The CDR3 loop is CASSPSAGLNTEAFF. In nucleotides, the CDR3 is TGTGCCAGCAGCCCTTCGGCAGGGCTGAACACTGAAGCTTTCTTT.

The J gene is TRBJ2-2, the V gene TRBV18; the match to TRBD2 covers 9 bases. Trimming at V came to 1 base and at J to 6 bases, leaving 9 bases not matched to a gene. Germline values: CDR1 KGHSH, CDR2 LQKENI. This CDR3 is 17 amino acids long. The CDR3 coding sequence is TGTGCCAGCTCACCACAGTTGGGACTAGCTACCCCCGGGGAGCTGTTTTTT. Its protein is CASSPQLGLATPGELFF.

The chain links TRBV7-9 to TRBJ1-5, with D uncertain. Trimming shortened V by 8 bases and J by 0 bases, and 11 bases separated the two germline ends. Germline V gives CDR1 SEHNR, CDR2 FQNEAQ (reference sequence). The CDR3 spans 14 residues. As DNA, the CDR3 is TGTGCCAGCGGTCACACGAATAGCAATCAGCCCCAGCATTTT. This sequence encodes CASGHTNSNQPQHF.

The chain couples TRBV7-9 to TRBJ2-3, with 8 bases matching TRBD2. The CDR3 spans 17 residues. With V trimmed by 2 bases and J by 3 bases, 10 bases remained unmatched. Germline V CDR1 and CDR2: SEHNR, FQNEAQ (reference sequence). The CDR3 sequence is CASSLRGSGSWTDTQYF. CDR3 DNA sequence: TGTGCCAGCAGCTTACGGGGCAGCGGGAGTTGGACAGATACGCAGTATTTT.

The rearrangement uses TRBV7-2 and TRBJ2-5; TRBD1 might be the D (6 bases). Germline values: CDR1 SGHTA, CDR2 FQGNSA. V was cut by 4 bases and J by 1 base, with 13 bases left in between. The CDR3 length is 15 residues. This CDR3 is CASSWHRVVQETQYF. CDR3 bases: TGTGCCAGCAGCTGGCACAGGGTTGTCCAAGAGACCCAGTACTTC.

A remark on this clone: Different DNA sequences within this sample yield the same CDR3. The CDR3 sequence: CASSYGAGVPDTQYF. In nucleotides, the CDR3 is TGTGCCAGCAGTTACGGAGCGGGAGTCCCAGATACGCAGTATTTT. This chain links TRBV6-5 with TRBJ2-3, with 8 bases aligning to TRBD2. Germline CDR1 and CDR2: MNHEY and SVGAGI. The CDR3 spans 15 residues. V lost 2 bases, J lost 4 bases, and 5 bases stayed unmatched.

The chain uses TRBV13 and TRBJ2-7, with TRBD1 matching 10 bases. CDR3 length: 16 amino acids. Unmatched junction bases numbered 6, after V lost 0 bases and J lost 4 bases. Germline CDR1 and CDR2: PRHDT and FYEKMQ (reference sequence). The CDR3 spells CASSLGGQGIGYEQYF. DNA of the CDR3: TGTGCCAGCAGCTTAGGGGGACAGGGGATTGGGTACGAGCAGTACTTC.

This chain connects TRBV19 to TRBJ2-4; possibly TRBD2 for D (5 bases). Looked up from germline, CDR1 is LNHDA and CDR2 is SQIVND (reference sequence). V lost 6 bases, J lost 6 bases, and 18 bases lay in between. The CDR3 extends over 15 amino acids. The CDR3 region is CASRERRDSGNIQYF. CDR3 bases: TGTGCCAGTAGGGAGAGACGGGATTCGGGAAACATTCAGTACTTC.

The gene calls are TRBV29-1 and TRBJ2-7, with 8 bases fitting TRBD1. Germline loops: CDR1 SQVTM, CDR2 ANQGSEA. This CDR3 has 13 residues. V was clipped by 6 bases and J by 2 bases; unmatched bases: 6. The CDR3 nucleotides are TGCAGCGTGGAGGACAGGGCGACCTACGAGCAGTACTTC. Translated: CSVEDRATYEQYF.

This sequence joins TRBV29-1 and TRBJ1-2; 8 nucleotides agree with TRBD1. V dropped 7 bases and J dropped 13; count of bases not matched to a gene: 2. CDR1 is SQVTM, CDR2 ANQGSEA, per germline. The CDR3 loop spans 8 amino acids. Here the CDR3 DNA reads TGCAGCGCAGACAGGGGCACCTTC. This codes for CSADRGTF.

The rearrangement links TRBV7-9 to TRBJ1-2, with 7 positions matching TRBD1. With V trimmed by 1 base and J by 3 bases, 8 bases remained unmatched. The CDR3 length is 16 residues. The germline V gene encodes CDR1 SEHNR and CDR2 FQNEAQ (reference sequence). The CDR3 loop reads CASSLGPQGEDYGYTF. CDR3 in DNA: TGTGCCAGCAGCTTAGGCCCCCAGGGGGAAGACTATGGCTACACCTTC.

This clone appeared once. The J gene is TRBJ2-1, the V gene TRBV4-2, with D unclear. Germline CDR1 LGHNA, CDR2 YNFKEQ. The CDR3 loop spans 14 amino acids. V lost 0 bases and J 6 bases, leaving 9 bases between the germline ends. CDR3 region: CASSQDSRSNEQFF. CDR3 DNA: TGTGCCAGCAGCCAAGATTCGAGGAGCAATGAGCAGTTCTTC.